This T cell receptor beta chain was identified in a study of blood T cell repertoires in COVID-19. On the study more broadly: The United States, Italy and Spain supplied acute and convalescent COVID-19 samples. T cells, B-cell-depleted T cells, or PBMCs supplied cDNA or gDNA.

Per the study methods: Amplifying reference gene primers gave estimates of nucleated cell counts. Method: immunoSEQ multiplex PCR; TCRdb's copy keeps in-frame clones and lacks some. V and J calls and clone size are those listed in that table; D and trimming were worked out from the DNA. The sample yields approximately 290,000 clones, roughly nine tenths seen once. This TCR was recovered from a man younger than 30 with active or convalescent COVID-19. Input material: peripheral blood.

This chain's CDR3 is CASSGRGQPQHF. CDR3 nucleotides: TGTGCCAGCAGCGGCCGCGGTCAGCCCCAGCATTTT. This sequence joins TRBV28 and TRBJ1-5; no clear D gene. The CDR3 contains 12 residues. V was pared by 6 bases and J by 6 bases, with 9 bases between. Germline V gene sequence: CDR1 MDHEN, CDR2 SYDVKM.